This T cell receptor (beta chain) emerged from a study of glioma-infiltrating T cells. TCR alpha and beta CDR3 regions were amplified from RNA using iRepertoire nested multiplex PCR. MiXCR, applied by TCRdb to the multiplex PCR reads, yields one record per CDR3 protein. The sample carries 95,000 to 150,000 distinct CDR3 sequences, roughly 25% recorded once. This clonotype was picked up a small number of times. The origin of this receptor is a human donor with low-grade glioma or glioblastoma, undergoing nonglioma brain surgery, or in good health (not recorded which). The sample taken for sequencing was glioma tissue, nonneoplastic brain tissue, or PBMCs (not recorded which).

The CDR3 DNA is TGTGCCAGCTCATCGCCACAGGAATCCTACGAGCAGTACTTC. Amino acids: CASSSPQESYEQYF. V is TRBV18 and J is TRBJ2-7; D is perhaps TRBD1 (5 bases). This CDR3 contains 14 residues. The germline V gene has CDR1 KGHSH and CDR2 LQKENI. With 5 bases removed from V and 1 base from J, the gap between germline ends came to 12 bases.